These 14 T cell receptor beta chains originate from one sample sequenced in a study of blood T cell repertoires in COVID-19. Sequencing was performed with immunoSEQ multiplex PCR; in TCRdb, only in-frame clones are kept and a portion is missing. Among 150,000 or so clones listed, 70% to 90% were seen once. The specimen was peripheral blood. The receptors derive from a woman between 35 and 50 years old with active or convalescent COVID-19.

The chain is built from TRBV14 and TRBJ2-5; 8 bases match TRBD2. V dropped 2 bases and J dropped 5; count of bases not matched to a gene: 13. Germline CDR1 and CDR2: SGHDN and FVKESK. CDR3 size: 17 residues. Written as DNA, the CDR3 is TGTGCCAGCAGCCAACGAGGGACTAGTGAAATTTGGGAGACCCAGTACTTC. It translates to CASSQRGTSEIWETQYF.

The CDR3 DNA sequence: TGTGCCAGTAGTATAGGGGGGCCCCGCGAGCAGTACTTC. It encodes CASSIGGPREQYF. The chain joins TRBV19 to TRBJ2-7, with D tentatively TRBD1 (6 bases). Trimming left V 1 base short and J 6 bases short, with 10 bases between. CDR1 LNHDA and CDR2 SQIVND come from the germline V gene (reference sequence). The CDR3 totals 13 residues. The whole variable domain, filled in from reference TRBV19 and TRBJ2-7, reads DGGITQSPKYLFRKEGQNVTLSCEQNLNHDAMYWYRQDPGQGLRLIYYSQIVNDFQKGDIAEGYSVSREKKESFPLTVTSAQKNPTAFYLCASSIGGPREQYFGPGTRLTVT.

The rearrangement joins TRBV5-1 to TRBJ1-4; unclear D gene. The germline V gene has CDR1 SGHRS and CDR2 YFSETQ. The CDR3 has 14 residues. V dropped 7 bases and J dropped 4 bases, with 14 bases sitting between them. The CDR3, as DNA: TGCGCCAGCGGAGCGAGCGCAGATAATGAAAAACTGTTTTTT. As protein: CASGASADNEKLFF.

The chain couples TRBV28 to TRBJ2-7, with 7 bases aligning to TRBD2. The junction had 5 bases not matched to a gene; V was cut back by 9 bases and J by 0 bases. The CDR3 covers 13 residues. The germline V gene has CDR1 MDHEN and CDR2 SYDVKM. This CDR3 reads CARPGTTSYEQYF. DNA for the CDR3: TGTGCCAGACCCGGGACTACCTCCTACGAGCAGTACTTC. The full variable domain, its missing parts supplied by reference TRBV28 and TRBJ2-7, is DVKVTQSSRYLVKRTGEKVFLECVQDMDHENMFWYRQDPGLGLRLIYFSYDVKMKEKGDIPEGYSVSREKKERFSLILESASTNQTSMYLCARPGTTSYEQYFGPGTRLTVT.

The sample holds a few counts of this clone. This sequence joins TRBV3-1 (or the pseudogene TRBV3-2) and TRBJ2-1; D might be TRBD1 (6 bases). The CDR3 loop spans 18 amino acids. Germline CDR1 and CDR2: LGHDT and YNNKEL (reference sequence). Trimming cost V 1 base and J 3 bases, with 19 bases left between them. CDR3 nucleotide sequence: TGTGCCAGCAGCCAAGGGGGGCAGGGACCAAGATACTACAATGAGCAGTTCTTC. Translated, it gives CASSQGGQGPRYYNEQFF.

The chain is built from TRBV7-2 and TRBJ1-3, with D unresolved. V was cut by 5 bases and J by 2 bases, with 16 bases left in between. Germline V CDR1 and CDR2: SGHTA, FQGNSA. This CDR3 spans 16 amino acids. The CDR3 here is CASSQLARKTGNTIYF. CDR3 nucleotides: TGTGCCAGCAGCCAGCTAGCCCGAAAAACTGGAAACACCATATATTTT.

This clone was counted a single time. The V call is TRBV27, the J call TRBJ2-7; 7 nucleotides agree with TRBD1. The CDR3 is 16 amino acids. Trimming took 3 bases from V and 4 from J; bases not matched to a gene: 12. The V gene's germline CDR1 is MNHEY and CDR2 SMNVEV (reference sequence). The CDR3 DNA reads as TGTGCCAGCAGTTTGGCTTTATCGACAGGGTGGTACGAGCAGTACTTC. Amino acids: CASSLALSTGWYEQYF.

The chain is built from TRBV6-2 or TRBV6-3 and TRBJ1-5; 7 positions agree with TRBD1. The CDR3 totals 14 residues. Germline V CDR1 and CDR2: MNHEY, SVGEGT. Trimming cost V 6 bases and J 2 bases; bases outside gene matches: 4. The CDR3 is CASSPGTGNQPQHF. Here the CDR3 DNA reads TGTGCCAGCAGCCCCGGGACAGGCAATCAGCCCCAGCATTTT.

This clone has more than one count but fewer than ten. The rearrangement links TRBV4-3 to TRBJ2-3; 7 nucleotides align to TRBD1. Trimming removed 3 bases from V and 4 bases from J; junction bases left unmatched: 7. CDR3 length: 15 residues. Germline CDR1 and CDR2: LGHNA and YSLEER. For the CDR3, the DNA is TGCGCCAGCAGCCAGGCCTTACAGGGGCCAGATACGCAGTATTTT. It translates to CASSQALQGPDTQYF.

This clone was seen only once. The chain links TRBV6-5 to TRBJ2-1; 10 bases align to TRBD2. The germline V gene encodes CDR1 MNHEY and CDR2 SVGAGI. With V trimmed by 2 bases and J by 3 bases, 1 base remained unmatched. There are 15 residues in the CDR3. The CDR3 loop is CASSYGLADYNEQFF. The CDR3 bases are TGTGCCAGCAGTTACGGACTAGCGGACTACAATGAGCAGTTCTTC.

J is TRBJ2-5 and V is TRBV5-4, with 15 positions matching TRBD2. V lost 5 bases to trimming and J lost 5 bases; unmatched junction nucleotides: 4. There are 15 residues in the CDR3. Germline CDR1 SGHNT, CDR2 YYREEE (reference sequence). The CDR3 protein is CASSWTSGGAETQYF. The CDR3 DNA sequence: TGTGCCAGCAGTTGGACTAGCGGGGGGGCGGAGACCCAGTACTTC.

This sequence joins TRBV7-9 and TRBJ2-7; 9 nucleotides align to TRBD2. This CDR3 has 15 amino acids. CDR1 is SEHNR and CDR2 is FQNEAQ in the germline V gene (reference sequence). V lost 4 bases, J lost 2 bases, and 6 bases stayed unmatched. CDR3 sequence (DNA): TGTGCCAGCAGCTACATCCTAGCGGGAACCTACGAGCAGTACTTC. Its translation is CASSYILAGTYEQYF.

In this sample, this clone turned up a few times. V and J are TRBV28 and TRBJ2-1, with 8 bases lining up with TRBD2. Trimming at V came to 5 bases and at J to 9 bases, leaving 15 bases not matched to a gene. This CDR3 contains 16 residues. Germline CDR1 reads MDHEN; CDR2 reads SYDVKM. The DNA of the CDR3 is TGTGCCAGCAGTCCTTTGGGAGCGGGAGTGTCCCCTGAGCAGTTCTTC. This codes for CASSPLGAGVSPEQFF.

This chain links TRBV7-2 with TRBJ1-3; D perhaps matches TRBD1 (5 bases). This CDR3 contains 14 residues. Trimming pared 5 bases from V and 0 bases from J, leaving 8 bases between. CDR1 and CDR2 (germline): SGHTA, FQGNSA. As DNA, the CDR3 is TGTGCCAGCAGCCTTCAGGGCTCTGGAAACACCATATATTTT. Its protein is CASSLQGSGNTIYF.